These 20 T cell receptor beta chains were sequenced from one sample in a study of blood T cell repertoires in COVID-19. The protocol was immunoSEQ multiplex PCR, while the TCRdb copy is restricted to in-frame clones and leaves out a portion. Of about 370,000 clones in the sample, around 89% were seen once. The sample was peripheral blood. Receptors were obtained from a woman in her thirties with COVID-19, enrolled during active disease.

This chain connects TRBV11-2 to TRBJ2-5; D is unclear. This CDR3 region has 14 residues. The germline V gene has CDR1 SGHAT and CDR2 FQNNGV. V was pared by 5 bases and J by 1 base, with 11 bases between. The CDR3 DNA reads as TGTGCCAGCAGCCCTAACAGTGGCCAAGAGACCCAGTACTTC. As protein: CASSPNSGQETQYF.

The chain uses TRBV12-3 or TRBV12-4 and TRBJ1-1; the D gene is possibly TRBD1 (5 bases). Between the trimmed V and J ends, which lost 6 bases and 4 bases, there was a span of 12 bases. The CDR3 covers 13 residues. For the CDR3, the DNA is TGTGCCAGCAGAAAAAACAGGTTCACTGAAGCTTTCTTT. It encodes CASRKNRFTEAFF.

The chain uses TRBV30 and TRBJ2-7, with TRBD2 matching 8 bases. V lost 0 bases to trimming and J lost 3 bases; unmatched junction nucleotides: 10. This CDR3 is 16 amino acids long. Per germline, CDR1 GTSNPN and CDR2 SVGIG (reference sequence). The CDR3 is CAWSVPAGVLDYEQYV. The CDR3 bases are TGTGCCTGGAGTGTACCAGCGGGAGTTCTAGACTACGAGCAGTACGTC.

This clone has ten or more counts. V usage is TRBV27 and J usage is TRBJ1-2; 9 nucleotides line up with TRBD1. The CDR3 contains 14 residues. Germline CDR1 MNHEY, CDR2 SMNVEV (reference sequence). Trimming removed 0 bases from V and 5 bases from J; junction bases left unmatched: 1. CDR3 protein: CASSLSGTGYGYTF. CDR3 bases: TGTGCCAGCAGTTTATCCGGGACAGGGTATGGCTACACCTTC.

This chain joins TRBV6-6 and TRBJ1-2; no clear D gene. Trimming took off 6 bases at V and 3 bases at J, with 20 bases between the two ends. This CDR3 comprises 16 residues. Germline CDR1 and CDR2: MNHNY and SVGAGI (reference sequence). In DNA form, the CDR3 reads TGTGCCAGCAGACTAGGGTCCGTAGGTGGGGACTATGGCTACACCTTC. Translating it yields CASRLGSVGGDYGYTF.

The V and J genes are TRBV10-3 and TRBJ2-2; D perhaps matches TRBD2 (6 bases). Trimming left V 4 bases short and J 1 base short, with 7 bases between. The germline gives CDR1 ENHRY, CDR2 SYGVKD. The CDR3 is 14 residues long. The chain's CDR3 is CAISVEGNTGELFF. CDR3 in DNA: TGTGCCATCAGTGTGGAGGGGAACACCGGGGAGCTGTTTTTT.

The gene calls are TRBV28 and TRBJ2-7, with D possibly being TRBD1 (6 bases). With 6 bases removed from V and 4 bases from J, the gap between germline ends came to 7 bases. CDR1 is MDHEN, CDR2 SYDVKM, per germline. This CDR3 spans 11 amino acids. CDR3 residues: CASRTGYEQYF. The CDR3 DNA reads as TGTGCCAGCAGGACAGGTTACGAGCAGTACTTC.

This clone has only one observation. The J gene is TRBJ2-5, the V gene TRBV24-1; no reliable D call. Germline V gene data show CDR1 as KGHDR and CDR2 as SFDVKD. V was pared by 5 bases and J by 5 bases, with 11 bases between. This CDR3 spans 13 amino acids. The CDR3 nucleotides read TGTGCCACCAGTGGTGATATCAGGGAGACCCAGTACTTC. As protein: CATSGDIRETQYF.

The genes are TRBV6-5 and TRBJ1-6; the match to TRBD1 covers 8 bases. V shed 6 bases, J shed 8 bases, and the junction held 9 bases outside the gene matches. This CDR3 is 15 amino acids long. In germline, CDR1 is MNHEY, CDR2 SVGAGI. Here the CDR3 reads CASRRQGPLDSPLHF. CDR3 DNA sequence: TGTGCCAGCAGAAGACAGGGGCCCTTGGATTCACCCCTCCACTTT.

The CDR3 nucleotides read TGTGCCAGTAGTCCCGGGACAGCCCGACAAGAGACCCAGTACTTC. The encoded protein is CASSPGTARQETQYF. The rearrangement joins TRBV19 to TRBJ2-5; 7 positions agree with TRBD1. The CDR3 is 15 amino acids. Trimming took 5 bases from V and 2 from J; bases not matched to a gene: 8. From germline, CDR1 is LNHDA and CDR2 SQIVND (reference sequence).

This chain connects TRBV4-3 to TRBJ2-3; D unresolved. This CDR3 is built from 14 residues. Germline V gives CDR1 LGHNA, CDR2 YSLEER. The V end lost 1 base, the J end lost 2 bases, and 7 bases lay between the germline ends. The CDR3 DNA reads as TGCGCCAGCAGCCAAGTTGCGGACACAGATACGCAGTATTTT. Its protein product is CASSQVADTDTQYF.

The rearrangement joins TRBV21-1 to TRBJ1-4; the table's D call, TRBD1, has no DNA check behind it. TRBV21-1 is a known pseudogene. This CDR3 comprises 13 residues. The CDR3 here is CASSKAQGEKLFF. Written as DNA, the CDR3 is TGTGCCAGCAGCAAAGCGCAGGGTGAAAAACTGTTTTTT.

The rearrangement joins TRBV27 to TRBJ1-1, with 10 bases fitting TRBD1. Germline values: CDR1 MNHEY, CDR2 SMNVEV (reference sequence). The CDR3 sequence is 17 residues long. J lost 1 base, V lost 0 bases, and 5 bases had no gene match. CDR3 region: CASSLSRQGARNTEAFF. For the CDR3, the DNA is TGTGCCAGCAGTTTATCCCGACAGGGGGCTAGGAACACTGAAGCTTTCTTT.

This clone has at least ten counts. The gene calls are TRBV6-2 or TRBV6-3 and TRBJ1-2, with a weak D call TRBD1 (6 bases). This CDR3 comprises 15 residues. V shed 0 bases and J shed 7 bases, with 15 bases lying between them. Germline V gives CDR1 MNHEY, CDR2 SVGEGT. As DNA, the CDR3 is TGTGCCAGCAGTTACTCGATTTTGGGGGCCGGTGGCTACACCTTC. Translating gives CASSYSILGAGGYTF.

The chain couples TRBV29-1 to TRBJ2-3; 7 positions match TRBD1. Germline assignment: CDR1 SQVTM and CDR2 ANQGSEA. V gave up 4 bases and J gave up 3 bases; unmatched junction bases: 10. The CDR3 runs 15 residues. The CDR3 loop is CSVVFFKGATDTQYF. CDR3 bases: TGCAGCGTTGTCTTCTTCAAGGGGGCGACAGATACGCAGTATTTT.

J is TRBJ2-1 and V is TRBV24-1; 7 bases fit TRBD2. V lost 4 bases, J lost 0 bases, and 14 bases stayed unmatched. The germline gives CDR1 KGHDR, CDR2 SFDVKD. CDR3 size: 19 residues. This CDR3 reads CATSETPAWGGPSYNEQFF. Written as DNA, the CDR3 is TGTGCCACCAGTGAGACCCCCGCCTGGGGGGGACCCTCCTACAATGAGCAGTTCTTC.

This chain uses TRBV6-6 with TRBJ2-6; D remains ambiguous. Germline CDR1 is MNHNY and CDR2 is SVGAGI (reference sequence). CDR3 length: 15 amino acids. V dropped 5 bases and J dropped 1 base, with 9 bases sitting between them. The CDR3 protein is CASSPVYSGANVLTF. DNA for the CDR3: TGTGCCAGCAGTCCTGTCTATTCTGGGGCCAACGTCCTGACTTTC.

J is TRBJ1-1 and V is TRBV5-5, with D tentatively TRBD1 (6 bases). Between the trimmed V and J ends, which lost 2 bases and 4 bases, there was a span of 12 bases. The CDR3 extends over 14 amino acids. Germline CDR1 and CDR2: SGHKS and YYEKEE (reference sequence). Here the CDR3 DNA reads TGTGCCAGCAGCTTCTCAGGGGAGGGCACTGAAGCTTTCTTT. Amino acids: CASSFSGEGTEAFF.

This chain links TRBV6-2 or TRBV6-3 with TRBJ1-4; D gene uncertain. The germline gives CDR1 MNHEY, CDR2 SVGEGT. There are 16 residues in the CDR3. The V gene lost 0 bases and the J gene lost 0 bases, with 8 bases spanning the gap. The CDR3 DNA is TGTGCCAGCAGTTACTCGTCCGGGGCAACTAATGAAAAACTGTTTTTT. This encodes CASSYSSGATNEKLFF.

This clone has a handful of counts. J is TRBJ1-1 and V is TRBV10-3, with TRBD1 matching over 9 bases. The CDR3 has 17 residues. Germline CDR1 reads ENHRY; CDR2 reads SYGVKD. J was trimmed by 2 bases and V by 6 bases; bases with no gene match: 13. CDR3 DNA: TGTGCCATCAGGGCGACAGGGGGAAGGGGCCTAAACACTGAAGCTTTCTTT. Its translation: CAIRATGGRGLNTEAFF.